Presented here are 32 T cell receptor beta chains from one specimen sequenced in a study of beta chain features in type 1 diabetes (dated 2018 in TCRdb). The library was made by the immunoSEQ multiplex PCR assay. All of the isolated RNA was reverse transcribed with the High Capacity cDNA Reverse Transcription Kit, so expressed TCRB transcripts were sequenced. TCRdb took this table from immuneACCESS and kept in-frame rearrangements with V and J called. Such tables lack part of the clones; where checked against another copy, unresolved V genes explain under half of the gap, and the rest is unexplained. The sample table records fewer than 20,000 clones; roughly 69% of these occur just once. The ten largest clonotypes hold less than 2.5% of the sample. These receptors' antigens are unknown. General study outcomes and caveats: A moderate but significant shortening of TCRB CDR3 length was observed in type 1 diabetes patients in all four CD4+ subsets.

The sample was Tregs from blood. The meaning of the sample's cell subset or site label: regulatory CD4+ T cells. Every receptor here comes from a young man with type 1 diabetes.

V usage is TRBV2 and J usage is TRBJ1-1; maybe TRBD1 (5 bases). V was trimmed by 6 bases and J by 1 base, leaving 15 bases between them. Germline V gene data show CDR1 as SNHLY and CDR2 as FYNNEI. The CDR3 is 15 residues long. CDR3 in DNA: TGTGCCAGCAGGAGGGGAGGGACGAAGAACACTGAAGCTTTCTTT. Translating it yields CASRRGGTKNTEAFF.

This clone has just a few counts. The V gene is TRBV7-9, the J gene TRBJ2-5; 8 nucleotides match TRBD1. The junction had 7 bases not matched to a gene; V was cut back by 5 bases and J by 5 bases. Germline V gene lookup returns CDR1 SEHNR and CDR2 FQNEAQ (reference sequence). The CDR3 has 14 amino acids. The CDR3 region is CASSPRGRTETQYF. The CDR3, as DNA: TGTGCCAGCAGCCCCAGGGGGCGTACTGAGACCCAGTACTTC.

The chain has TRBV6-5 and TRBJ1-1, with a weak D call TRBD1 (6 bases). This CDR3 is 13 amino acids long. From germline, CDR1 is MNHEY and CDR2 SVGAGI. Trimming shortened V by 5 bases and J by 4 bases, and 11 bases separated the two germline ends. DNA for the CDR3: TGTGCCAGCAGTAACCCACAGGGCACTGAAGCTTTCTTT. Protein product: CASSNPQGTEAFF.

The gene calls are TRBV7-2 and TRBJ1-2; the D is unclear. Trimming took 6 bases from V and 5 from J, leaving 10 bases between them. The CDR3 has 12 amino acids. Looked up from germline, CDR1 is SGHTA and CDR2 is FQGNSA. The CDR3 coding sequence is TGTGCCAGCAGTCCGAGCGTTTATGGCTACACCTTC. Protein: CASSPSVYGYTF.

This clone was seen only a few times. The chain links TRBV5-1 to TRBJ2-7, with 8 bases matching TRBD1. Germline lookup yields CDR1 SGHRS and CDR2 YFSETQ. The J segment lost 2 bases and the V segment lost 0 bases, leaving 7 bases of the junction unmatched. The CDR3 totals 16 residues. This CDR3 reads CASSLAPGQDPYEQYF. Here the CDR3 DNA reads TGCGCCAGCAGCTTGGCCCCGGGACAGGATCCCTACGAGCAGTACTTC.

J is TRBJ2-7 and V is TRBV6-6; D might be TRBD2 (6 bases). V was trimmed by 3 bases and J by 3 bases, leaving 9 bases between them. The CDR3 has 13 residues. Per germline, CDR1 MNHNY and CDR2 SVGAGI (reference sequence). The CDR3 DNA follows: TGTGCCAGCAGTTATTCCGGGAGCTACGAGCAGTACTTC. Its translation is CASSYSGSYEQYF.

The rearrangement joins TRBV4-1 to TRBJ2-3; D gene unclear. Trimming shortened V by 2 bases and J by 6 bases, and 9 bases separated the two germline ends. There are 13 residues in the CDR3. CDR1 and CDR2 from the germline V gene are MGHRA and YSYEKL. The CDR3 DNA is TGCGCCAGCAGCCAACTAAAAGCGGATACGCAGTATTTT. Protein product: CASSQLKADTQYF.

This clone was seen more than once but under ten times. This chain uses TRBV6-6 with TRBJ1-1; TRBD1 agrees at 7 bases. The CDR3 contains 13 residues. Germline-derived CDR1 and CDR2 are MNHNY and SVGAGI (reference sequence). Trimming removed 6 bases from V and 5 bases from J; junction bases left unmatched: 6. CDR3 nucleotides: TGTGCCAGCAGCCGACAGGGCGAAACTGAAGCTTTCTTT. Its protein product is CASSRQGETEAFF.

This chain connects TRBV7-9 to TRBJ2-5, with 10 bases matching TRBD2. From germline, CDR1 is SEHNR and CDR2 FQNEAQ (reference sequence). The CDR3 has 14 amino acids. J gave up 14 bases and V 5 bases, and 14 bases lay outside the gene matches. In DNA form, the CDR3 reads TGTGCCAGCAGCCCGAAGGGGCTAGCGGGGGAGCTATACTTC. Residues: CASSPKGLAGELYF.

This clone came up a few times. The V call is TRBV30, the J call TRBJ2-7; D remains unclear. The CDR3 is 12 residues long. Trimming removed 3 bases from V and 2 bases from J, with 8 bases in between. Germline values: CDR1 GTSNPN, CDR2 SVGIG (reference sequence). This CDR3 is CAWSRQAYEQYF. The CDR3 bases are TGTGCCTGGAGCCGGCAGGCCTACGAGCAGTACTTC.

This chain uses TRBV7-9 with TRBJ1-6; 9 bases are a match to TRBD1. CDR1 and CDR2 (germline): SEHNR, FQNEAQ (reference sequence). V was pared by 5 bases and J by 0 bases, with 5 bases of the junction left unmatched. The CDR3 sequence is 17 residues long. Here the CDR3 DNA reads TGTGCCAGCAGCGCGGGACAGGGCGGCTCCTATAATTCACCCCTCCACTTT. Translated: CASSAGQGGSYNSPLHF.

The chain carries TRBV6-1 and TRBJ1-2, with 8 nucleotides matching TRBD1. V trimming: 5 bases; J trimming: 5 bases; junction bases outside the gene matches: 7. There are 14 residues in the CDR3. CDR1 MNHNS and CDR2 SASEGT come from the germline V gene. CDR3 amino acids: CASSHGQGDYGYTF. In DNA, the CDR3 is TGTGCCAGCAGTCACGGACAGGGCGATTATGGCTACACCTTC.

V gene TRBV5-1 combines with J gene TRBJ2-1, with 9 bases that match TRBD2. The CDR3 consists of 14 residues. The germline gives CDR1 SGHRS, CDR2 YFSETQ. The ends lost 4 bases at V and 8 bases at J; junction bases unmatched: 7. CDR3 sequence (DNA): TGCGCCAGCAGCCTGGGACTAGCCGATGATGAGCAGTTCTTC. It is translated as CASSLGLADDEQFF. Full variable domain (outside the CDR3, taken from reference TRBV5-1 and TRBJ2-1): KAGVTQTPRYLIKTRGQQVTLSCSPISGHRSVSWYQQTPGQGLQFLFEYFSETQRNKGNFPGRFSGRQFSNSRSEMNVSTLELGDSALYLCASSLGLADDEQFFGPGTRLTVL.

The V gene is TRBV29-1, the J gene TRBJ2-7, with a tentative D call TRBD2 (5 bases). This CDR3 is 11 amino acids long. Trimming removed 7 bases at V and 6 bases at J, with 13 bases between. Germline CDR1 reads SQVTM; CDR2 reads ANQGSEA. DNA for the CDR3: TGCAGCGCGGATCGGGGTGGCGAGCAGTACTTC. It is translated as CSADRGGEQYF.

DNA of the CDR3: TGTGCCAGCAGTTACTGGGGGGCTGGGGCCAACGTCCTGACTTTC. Amino acids: CASSYWGAGANVLTF. This chain connects TRBV6-5 to TRBJ2-6, with D possibly being TRBD2 (6 bases). Germline V gene sequence: CDR1 MNHEY, CDR2 SVGAGI. V was clipped by 1 base and J by 2 bases, with 6 bases between them. The CDR3 has 15 residues.

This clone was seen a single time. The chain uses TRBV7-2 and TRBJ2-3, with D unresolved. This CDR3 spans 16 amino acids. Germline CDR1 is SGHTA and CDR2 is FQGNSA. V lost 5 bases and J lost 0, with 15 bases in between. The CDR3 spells CASSPRSSISTDTQYF. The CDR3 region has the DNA TGTGCCAGCAGCCCCCGGTCGTCTATTAGCACAGATACGCAGTATTTT.

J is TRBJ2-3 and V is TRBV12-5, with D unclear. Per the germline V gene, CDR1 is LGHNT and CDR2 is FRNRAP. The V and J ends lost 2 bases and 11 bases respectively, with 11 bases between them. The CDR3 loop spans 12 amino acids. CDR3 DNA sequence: TGTGCTAGTGGTTTGACCCCTAAGAAGCAGTATTTT. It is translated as CASGLTPKKQYF. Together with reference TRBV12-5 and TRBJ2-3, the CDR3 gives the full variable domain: DARVTQTPRHKVTEMGQEVTMRCQPILGHNTVFWYRQTMMQGLELLAYFRNRAPLDDSGMPKDRFSAEMPDATLATLKIQPSEPRDSAVYFCASGLTPKKQYFGPGTRLTVL.

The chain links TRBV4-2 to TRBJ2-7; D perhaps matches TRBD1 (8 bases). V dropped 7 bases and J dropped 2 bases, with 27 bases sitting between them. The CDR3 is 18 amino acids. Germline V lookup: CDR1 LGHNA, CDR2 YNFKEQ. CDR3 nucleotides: TGTGCCAGCAACTACCAAGTTTCTCGGACAGGGACTACCTACGAGCAGTACTTC. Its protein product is CASNYQVSRTGTTYEQYF.

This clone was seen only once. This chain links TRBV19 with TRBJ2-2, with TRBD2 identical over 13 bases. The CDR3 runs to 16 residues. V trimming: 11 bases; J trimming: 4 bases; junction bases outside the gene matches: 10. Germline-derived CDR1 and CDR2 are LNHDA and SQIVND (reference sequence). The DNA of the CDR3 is TGTGCCGGCAGGACTAGCGGGAGCGGAGGCACCGGGGAGCTGTTTTTT. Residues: CAGRTSGSGGTGELFF.

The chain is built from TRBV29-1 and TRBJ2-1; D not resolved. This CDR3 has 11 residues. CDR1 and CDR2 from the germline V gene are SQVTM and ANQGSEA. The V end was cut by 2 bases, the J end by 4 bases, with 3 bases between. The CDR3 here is CSVERYNEQFF. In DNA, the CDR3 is TGCAGCGTTGAACGGTACAATGAGCAGTTCTTC.

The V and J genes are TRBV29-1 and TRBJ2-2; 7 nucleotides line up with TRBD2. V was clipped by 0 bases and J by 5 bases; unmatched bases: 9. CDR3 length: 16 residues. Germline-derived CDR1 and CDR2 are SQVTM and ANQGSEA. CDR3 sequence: CSVEDRGGRRTGELFF. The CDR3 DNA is TGCAGCGTTGAAGATAGGGGCGGGAGACGGACCGGGGAGCTGTTTTTT.

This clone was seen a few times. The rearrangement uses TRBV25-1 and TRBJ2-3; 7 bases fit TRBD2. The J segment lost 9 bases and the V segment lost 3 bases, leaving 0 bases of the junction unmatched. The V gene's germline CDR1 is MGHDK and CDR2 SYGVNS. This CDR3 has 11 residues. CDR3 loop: CASSEGGTQYF. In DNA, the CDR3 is TGTGCCAGCAGTGAGGGAGGGACGCAGTATTTT.

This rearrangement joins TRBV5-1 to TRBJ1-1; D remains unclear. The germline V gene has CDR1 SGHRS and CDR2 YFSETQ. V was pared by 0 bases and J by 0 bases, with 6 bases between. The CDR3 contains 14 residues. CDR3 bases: TGCGCCAGCAGCTTGGGCGACTTGAACACTGAAGCTTTCTTT. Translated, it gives CASSLGDLNTEAFF.

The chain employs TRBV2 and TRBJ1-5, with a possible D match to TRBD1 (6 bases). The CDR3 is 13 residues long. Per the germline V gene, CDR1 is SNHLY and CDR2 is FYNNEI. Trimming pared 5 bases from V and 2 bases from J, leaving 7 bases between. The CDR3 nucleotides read TGTGCCAGCAGTTCAGGGGGCAATCAGCCCCAGCATTTT. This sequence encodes CASSSGGNQPQHF.

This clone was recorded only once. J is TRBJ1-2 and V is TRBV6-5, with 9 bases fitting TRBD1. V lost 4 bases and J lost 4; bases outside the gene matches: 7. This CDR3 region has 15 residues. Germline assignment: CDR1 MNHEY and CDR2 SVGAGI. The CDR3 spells CASSFTDRGTYGYTF. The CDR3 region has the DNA TGTGCCAGCAGTTTTACTGACAGGGGGACCTATGGCTACACCTTC.

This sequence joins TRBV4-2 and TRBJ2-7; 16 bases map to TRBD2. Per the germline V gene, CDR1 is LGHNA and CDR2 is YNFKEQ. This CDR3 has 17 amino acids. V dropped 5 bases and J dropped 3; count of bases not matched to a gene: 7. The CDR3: CASSKGLAGGPGYEQYF. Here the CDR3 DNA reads TGTGCCAGCAGCAAGGGACTAGCGGGAGGGCCCGGCTACGAGCAGTACTTC.

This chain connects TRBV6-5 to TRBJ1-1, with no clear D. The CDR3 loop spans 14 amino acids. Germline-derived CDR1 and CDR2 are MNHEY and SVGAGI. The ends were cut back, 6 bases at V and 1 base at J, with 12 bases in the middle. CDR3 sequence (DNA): TGTGCCAGCAGGGCCGACTACAAGAACACTGAAGCTTTCTTT. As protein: CASRADYKNTEAFF.

CDR3 sequence reads: CAISPGQGTSPTDGYTF. For the CDR3, the DNA is TGTGCCATCTCGCCGGGACAGGGCACATCACCCACGGATGGCTACACCTTC. V gene TRBV10-3 combines with J gene TRBJ1-2, with 9 bases fitting TRBD1. The CDR3 is 17 amino acids. Germline values: CDR1 ENHRY, CDR2 SYGVKD. Unmatched junction bases numbered 19, after V lost 8 bases and J lost 6 bases.

Here the CDR3 reads CSVGLGTQYF. CDR3 coding DNA: TGCAGCGTCGGACTGGGGACCCAGTACTTC. This sequence joins TRBV29-1 and TRBJ2-5; the D gene is possibly TRBD2 (5 bases). Trimming removed 6 bases from V and 7 bases from J, with 9 bases in between. Per the germline V gene, CDR1 is SQVTM and CDR2 is ANQGSEA. The CDR3 runs to 10 residues.

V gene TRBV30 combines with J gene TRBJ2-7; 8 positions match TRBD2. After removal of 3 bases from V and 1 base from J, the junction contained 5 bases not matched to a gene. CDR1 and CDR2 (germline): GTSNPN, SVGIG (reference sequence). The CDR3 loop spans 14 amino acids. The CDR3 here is CAWSGLARSYEQYF. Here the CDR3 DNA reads TGTGCCTGGAGCGGACTAGCCAGGTCCTACGAGCAGTACTTC.

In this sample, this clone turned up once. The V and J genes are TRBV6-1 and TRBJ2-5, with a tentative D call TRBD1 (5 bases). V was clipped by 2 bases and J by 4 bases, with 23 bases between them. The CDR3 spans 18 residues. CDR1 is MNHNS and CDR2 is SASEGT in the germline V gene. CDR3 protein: CASSEIGLAQGRRETQYF. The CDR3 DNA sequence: TGTGCCAGCAGTGAAATAGGGTTGGCGCAGGGAAGACGAGAGACCCAGTACTTC.

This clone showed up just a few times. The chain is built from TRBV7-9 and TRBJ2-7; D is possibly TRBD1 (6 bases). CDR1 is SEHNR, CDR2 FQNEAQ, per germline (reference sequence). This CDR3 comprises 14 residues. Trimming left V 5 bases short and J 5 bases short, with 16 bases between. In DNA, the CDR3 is TGTGCCAGCAGCAAAGGGGGTCGTTGGGACGAGCAGTACTTC. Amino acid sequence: CASSKGGRWDEQYF.